This TCR beta chain was sequenced for a study of lymphopenia after photon versus proton radiotherapy. General observations from the study: Relative stability marked proton patients; photon patients lost diversity and naive cells. Authors raise, but do not show, better survival with proton therapy. After lymphocyte nadir, photon-treated repertoires showed oligoclonal expansion, especially CD8+ Temra.

This clone occurred once. Its antigen is currently unknown. The CDR3 contains 15 residues. The V end was cut by 0 bases, the J end by 5 bases, with 14 bases between. Germline CDR1 reads LGHNA; CDR2 reads YSLEER. Sequenced by immunoSEQ multiplex PCR; TCRdb stores in-frame clones only, minus some. The sample contains 25,000 to 35,000 clones, almost 90% of which appear only once. The source is a woman in her 50s with pancreatic cancer. V is TRBV4-3 and J is TRBJ2-7; weak D call: TRBD2 (5 bases). The sample consisted of peripheral blood, taken from a patient treated with photon-based radiotherapy. CDR3 sequence reads: CASSQERTHPHEQYF. The DNA for the CDR3 is TGCGCCAGCAGCCAAGAGCGGACTCATCCCCACGAGCAGTACTTC.